The 16 T cell receptor beta chains listed next were all sequenced from one sample in a study of T cells in women clearing cervical HPV infection. Profiled with immunoSEQ multiplex PCR; TCRdb holds only in-frame clones, not every one. Recorded for this sample: about 20,000 clones. Sequenced material: blood buffy coat. Source of these receptors: a woman between 18 and 70 years old with a cervical HPV16 infection that either progressed to CIN3+ or cleared (not recorded which).

As to this clone: With the read ending 3 residues before the CDR3 end, the germline J gene is used to fill in that end. The chain couples TRBV20-1 to TRBJ1-1; no clear D. The CDR3 sequence is 12 residues long. Trimming pared 6 bases from V and 6 bases from J, leaving 14 bases between. Looked up from germline, CDR1 is DFQATT and CDR2 is SNEGSKA (reference sequence). The part of the CDR3 DNA that was read is TGCAGTGCCCTCCGACCGAGCGCTGAA. Protein: CSALRPSAE. In full, the CDR3 is CSALRPSAEAFF.

For this clone: The read finishes 3 residues shy of the CDR3 end, and the germline J gene is used to complete it. V and J are TRBV28 and TRBJ2-1; D is possibly TRBD2 (5 bases). Per the germline V gene, CDR1 is MDHEN and CDR2 is SYDVKM. The CDR3 covers 14 residues. Trimming stripped 5 bases from V and 3 bases from J, with 11 bases between. The CDR3 is CASSLPEGYNEQFF. Incomplete CDR3 DNA: TGTGCCAGCAGTCTACCCGAGGGCTACAATGAG. Full variable domain (missing parts from reference TRBV28 and TRBJ2-1): DVKVTQSSRYLVKRTGEKVFLECVQDMDHENMFWYRQDPGLGLRLIYFSYDVKMKEKGDIPEGYSVSREKKERFSLILESASTNQTSMYLCASSLPEGYNEQFFGPGTRLTVL.

Note on this clone: The read comes to an end 3 residues before the CDR3 does, leaving the germline J gene to fill in the end. The chain carries TRBV6-2 or TRBV6-3 and TRBJ2-5; 7 nucleotides match TRBD2. The CDR3 runs to 15 residues. Germline V CDR1 and CDR2: MNHEY, SVGEGT. After removal of 5 bases from V and 4 bases from J, the junction contained 10 bases not matched to a gene. Partial CDR3 DNA: TGTGCCAGCAGTGGCCCAGCGGGGCGAGGAGAGACC. Its translation: CASSGPAGRGET. In full, the CDR3 reads CASSGPAGRGETQYF.

Notes on this clone: The sequenced fragment ends 3 residues before the CDR3 boundary, so the rest is inferred from the germline J gene. This sequence joins TRBV12-3 or TRBV12-4 and TRBJ1-5; D perhaps matches TRBD1 (6 bases). V gave up 5 bases and J gave up 2 bases, with 10 bases separating them. The CDR3 has 14 amino acids. The DNA read from the CDR3 is TGTGCCAGCAGTCTGAACAGGGGCAATCAGCCC. Translated, it gives CASSLNRGNQP. Given in full, the CDR3 is CASSLNRGNQPQHF.

A note on this clone: The read gets to within 3 residues of the CDR3 end, and the germline J gene fills in the rest. The gene calls are TRBV6-2 or TRBV6-3 and TRBJ2-3, with 12 bases that match TRBD2. The V gene end was trimmed by 5 bases and the J gene end by 6 bases; junction bases not matched to a gene: 9. This CDR3 comprises 16 residues. From germline, CDR1 is MNHEY and CDR2 SVGEGT. CDR3 DNA (partial): TGTGCCAGCAGTACCCAGGGACTAGCGGGCCCCGATACG. Translating it yields CASSTQGLAGPDT. The complete CDR3 sequence is CASSTQGLAGPDTQYF.

As concerns this clone: Read data end 3 residues before the CDR3 end; the end is taken from the germline J gene. The chain has TRBV7-2 and TRBJ1-1, with D possibly matching TRBD1 (6 bases). Germline V gene sequence: CDR1 SGHTA, CDR2 FQGNSA. This CDR3 comprises 12 residues. The chain's CDR3 is CASSLRRGGAFF. The DNA read from the CDR3 is TGTGCCAGCAGCTTGAGGCGGGGGGGC.

Concerning this clone: The read stops 3 residues short of the end of the CDR3; the missing end is completed from the germline J gene. The chain is built from TRBV19 and TRBJ2-5, with 12 bases identical to TRBD2. With 5 bases clipped from V and 2 bases from J, the junction kept 0 bases outside the gene matches. Looked up from germline, CDR1 is LNHDA and CDR2 is SQIVND (reference sequence). This CDR3 has 14 amino acids. The chain's CDR3 is CASSGLAGQETQYF. CDR3 DNA, as far as it was read: TGTGCCAGTAGTGGACTAGCGGGACAAGAGACC.

CDR3 residues: CASSPPGQGGRVNYGQYF. CDR3 bases read: TGTGCCAGCTCACCACCAGGACAGGGCGGTAGGGTTAACTATGGT. V usage is TRBV18 and J usage is TRBJ2-4, with 8 bases aligning to TRBD1. The CDR3 extends 3 residues past the end of the read, so its final part is completed from the germline J gene. This CDR3 contains 18 residues. Germline V gene sequence: CDR1 KGHSH, CDR2 LQKENI.

Of note for this clone: The CDR3 is cut off 3 residues early in the read; its end comes from the germline J gene. V and J are TRBV7-9 and TRBJ1-2; the D gene is possibly TRBD1 (5 bases). The germline CDR1 and CDR2 sequences are SEHNR and FQNEAQ (reference sequence). The CDR3 is made up of 12 amino acids. The CDR3 bases that were read are TGTGCCGGCGGAATCGGGGGTTACGGG. Translated, it gives CAGGIGGYG. The full CDR3 protein is CAGGIGGYGYTF.

Concerning this clone itself: The CDR3 end lies 3 residues beyond the end of the read and is filled in from the germline J gene. The chain recombines TRBV5-4 with TRBJ2-3; D gene uncertain. V shed 1 base and J shed 4 bases, with 7 bases lying between them. The CDR3 has 13 residues. Germline V CDR1 and CDR2: SGHNT, YYREEE (reference sequence). The CDR3 here is CASSLSLSDTQYF. The part of the CDR3 DNA that was read is TGTGCCAGCAGCTTGTCCCTTTCAGATACG.

To note about this clone: The read ends 3 residues shy of where the CDR3 ends; the end is completed using the germline J gene. The chain employs TRBV20-1 and TRBJ2-1, with 8 bases identical to TRBD2. The CDR3 is made up of 15 amino acids. Germline V gene lookup returns CDR1 DFQATT and CDR2 SNEGSKA (reference sequence). V gave up 6 bases and J gave up 7 bases; unmatched junction bases: 14. The CDR3 spells CSAVSGATNRNEQFF. CDR3 DNA, as far as it was read: TGCAGTGCCGTTAGCGGGGCTACTAATAGGAATGAG.

Notes on this clone: The read finishes 3 residues shy of the CDR3 end, and the germline J gene is used to complete it. The genes are TRBV27 and TRBJ2-3; D is ambiguous. In germline, CDR1 is MNHEY, CDR2 SMNVEV (reference sequence). V lost 3 bases and J lost 2, with 15 bases in between. This CDR3 has 16 residues. Partial CDR3 DNA: TGTGCCAGCAGTTTCAACTCAGGCCTACCCACAGATACG. Translated, it gives CASSFNSGLPTDT. The whole CDR3 reads CASSFNSGLPTDTQYF.

Points on this clone: The read terminates 3 residues before the CDR3 end, so the remaining end is supplied by the germline J gene. The rearrangement links TRBV5-1 to TRBJ1-6; weak D call: TRBD1 (6 bases). The CDR3 spans 16 residues. V was shortened by 0 bases and J by 7 bases, with 14 bases between the two germline ends. Germline CDR1 is SGHRS and CDR2 is YFSETQ. Incomplete CDR3 DNA: TGCGCCAGCAGCTTGGCCGCAACAGGACAGAATTCACCC. The encoded protein is CASSLAATGQNSP. The entire CDR3 reads CASSLAATGQNSPLHF.

Details on this clone: Coverage ceases 3 residues before the CDR3 finishes, and the germline J gene fills in the end. The rearrangement links TRBV18 to TRBJ2-1, with TRBD1 matching 7 bases. This CDR3 contains 17 residues. Germline lookup yields CDR1 KGHSH and CDR2 LQKENI. J gave up 4 bases and V 3 bases, and 12 bases lay outside the gene matches. The CDR3 reads CASSPLPGQAIYNEQFF. The CDR3 bases that were read are TGTGCCAGCTCACCCCTCCCTGGACAGGCGATATACAATGAG.

In regard to this clone: Read sequence stops 3 residues before the CDR3 end, and the germline J gene provides the missing end. J is TRBJ1-2 and V is TRBV19, with 7 bases that match TRBD1. J was trimmed by 5 bases and V by 4 bases; bases with no gene match: 1. The CDR3 consists of 12 residues. CDR1 and CDR2 (germline): LNHDA, SQIVND (reference sequence). The CDR3 region is CASSRTGYGYTF. Incomplete CDR3 DNA: TGTGCCAGTAGTAGGACAGGATATGGC.

Of note for this clone: The read is 3 residues too short to cover the CDR3 end, so that end is filled in from the germline J gene. The chain uses TRBV18 and TRBJ1-2; TRBD1 matches 7 bases. There are 15 residues in the CDR3. Looked up from germline, CDR1 is KGHSH and CDR2 is LQKENI. The DNA read from the CDR3 is TGTGCCAGCTCACCACAGGGGGCAGCCAAAAACATC. Its protein product is CASSPQGAAKNI. The full CDR3 protein is CASSPQGAAKNIYTF.